This TCR beta chain was documented in a study of blood T cell repertoires in COVID-19. The wider study: Italy, Spain and the United States were the sources of the convalescent and acute COVID-19 samples. PBMCs, B-cell-depleted T cells, or T cells were the source of the cDNA or gDNA that made up the material.

Libraries were prepared by immunoSEQ multiplex PCR; TCRdb keeps only in-frame clonotypes and omits some of them. The sample holds 150,000 to 200,000 clones, 75% to 90% seen once. Recruited during active infection, patients (from Seattle) were subsequently followed longitudinally. V lost 8 bases and J lost 2, with 13 bases in between. The CDR3 has 14 residues. CDR1 and CDR2 (germline): MNHNY, SVGAGI (reference sequence). This TCR came from a woman in her 70s with COVID-19, enrolled during active disease. Sequenced material: peripheral blood. The J gene is TRBJ2-1, the V gene TRBV6-6; possibly TRBD2 for D (6 bases). CDR3 protein: CASSLGTPYNEQFF. CDR3 coding DNA: TGTGCCAGCTCCCTCGGGACTCCCTACAATGAGCAGTTCTTC.